This entry lists 30 T cell receptor beta chains sequenced from one sample in a study of OX40 agonist ivuxolimab in advanced cancers. Repertoires were generated with immunoSEQ multiplex PCR, while TCRdb's copy carries only in-frame clones and drops some. The repertoire includes under 25,000 clones, approximately 83% of them detected once, and about 3.8% sits in the top ten. The specimen was CD4+ or CD8+ T cells sorted from blood, collected in a trial of the OX40 agonist ivuxolimab. The receptors originated from an adult with an advanced solid tumor such as melanoma, head and neck, liver or kidney cancer.

The rearrangement joins TRBV4-2 to TRBJ2-3; D is uncertain. V lost 1 base and J 2 bases, leaving 13 bases between the germline ends. Germline CDR1 is LGHNA and CDR2 is YNFKEQ. The CDR3 spans 16 residues. The CDR3 DNA reads as TGTGCCAGCAGCCAAGTTGCGCCAGGAAACACAGATACGCAGTATTTT. Translating it yields CASSQVAPGNTDTQYF.

The rearrangement links TRBV30 to TRBJ2-2; D may be TRBD2 (5 bases). The CDR3 runs to 14 residues. The V and J ends lost 2 bases and 4 bases respectively, with 11 bases between them. The germline V gene has CDR1 GTSNPN and CDR2 SVGIG (reference sequence). CDR3 DNA: TGTGCCTGGAGTTCGGGGTTGAGCACCGGGGAGCTGTTTTTT. Translating gives CAWSSGLSTGELFF. The complete variable domain, with remaining parts taken from reference TRBV30 and TRBJ2-2, reads SQTIHQWPATLVQPVGSPLSLECTVEGTSNPNLYWYRQAAGRGLQLLFYSVGIGQISSEVPQNLSASRPQDRQFILSSKKLLLSDSGFYLCAWSSGLSTGELFFGEGSRLTVL.

J is TRBJ1-1 and V is TRBV4-2; D possibly corresponds to TRBD1 (5 bases). The V end was cut by 0 bases, the J end by 4 bases, with 12 bases between. The CDR3 consists of 15 residues. Germline lookup yields CDR1 LGHNA and CDR2 YNFKEQ. Here the CDR3 DNA reads TGTGCCAGCAGCCAAGAAAATATGCAGGGCACTGAAGCTTTCTTT. Its translation: CASSQENMQGTEAFF.

This chain connects TRBV6-5 to TRBJ2-2; unclear D gene. Per the germline V gene, CDR1 is MNHEY and CDR2 is SVGAGI. CDR3 size: 13 residues. Trimming took 8 bases from V and 2 from J, leaving 9 bases between them. The CDR3 loop reads CASCRQNTGELFF. CDR3 nucleotide sequence: TGTGCCAGCTGCCGGCAAAACACCGGGGAGCTGTTTTTT.

The chain uses TRBV2 and TRBJ2-5, with 9 bases identical to TRBD1. Germline V lookup: CDR1 SNHLY, CDR2 FYNNEI. The CDR3 loop spans 13 amino acids. V was pared by 5 bases and J by 6 bases, with 4 bases of the junction left unmatched. The CDR3 here is CASSQDRGKTQYF. The CDR3 DNA reads TGTGCCAGCAGTCAGGACAGGGGAAAGACCCAGTACTTC.

This chain joins TRBV6-5 and TRBJ1-5; D is ambiguous. V lost 10 bases to trimming and J lost 6 bases, with 16 bases between them. The CDR3 sequence is 13 residues long. CDR1 is MNHEY and CDR2 is SVGAGI in the germline V gene. CDR3: CATSAGYFQPQHF. In DNA, the CDR3 is TGTGCCACCTCGGCCGGCTATTTTCAGCCCCAGCATTTT.

The chain carries TRBV9 and TRBJ2-2; 9 bases agree with TRBD2. The CDR3 is 14 residues long. Germline-derived CDR1 and CDR2 are SGDLS and YYNGEE. J gave up 6 bases and V 4 bases, and 4 bases lay outside the gene matches. The DNA for the CDR3 is TGTGCCAGCAGCAATAGCGGGAGTTCCGGGGAGCTGTTTTTT. Translation gives CASSNSGSSGELFF.

This chain joins TRBV18 and TRBJ2-7; 16 bases match TRBD2. J lost 7 bases, V lost 3 bases, and 0 bases had no gene match. This CDR3 region has 14 residues. Germline V CDR1 and CDR2: KGHSH, LQKENI. This CDR3 reads CASSPGLAGGEQYF. In nucleotides, the CDR3 is TGTGCCAGCTCACCGGGACTAGCGGGAGGGGAGCAGTACTTC.

The chain recombines TRBV6-1 with TRBJ1-1; weak D call: TRBD1 (5 bases). V was pared by 7 bases and J by 1 base, with 16 bases between. From germline, CDR1 is MNHNS and CDR2 SASEGT. The length of the CDR3 is 15 residues. This chain's CDR3 is CASKPYGTQNTEAFF. CDR3 nucleotides: TGTGCCAGCAAGCCTTATGGGACTCAGAACACTGAAGCTTTCTTT.

This sequence joins TRBV19 and TRBJ1-5; D perhaps matches TRBD1 (6 bases). Looked up from germline, CDR1 is LNHDA and CDR2 is SQIVND (reference sequence). This CDR3 has 15 amino acids. The V end lost 4 bases, the J end lost 1 base, and 11 bases lay between the germline ends. CDR3 amino acids: CASSTQGRSNQPQHF. The CDR3 bases are TGTGCCAGTAGTACCCAGGGGAGGAGCAATCAGCCCCAGCATTTT.

The gene calls are TRBV11-3 and TRBJ2-5, with D maybe TRBD2 (5 bases). The V end was cut by 5 bases, the J end by 1 base, with 8 bases between. The CDR3 sequence is 13 residues long. Germline assignment: CDR1 SGHNT and CDR2 YENEEA. This CDR3 reads CASSRAGQETQYF. The CDR3 DNA reads as TGTGCCAGCAGCCGGGCGGGCCAAGAGACCCAGTACTTC.

This clone was detected only a few times. The chain recombines TRBV16 with TRBJ2-1; tentative D call: TRBD2 (6 bases). CDR3 size: 16 residues. Germline assignment: CDR1 KGHSY and CDR2 FQNENV. The V gene lost 0 bases and the J gene lost 4 bases, with 13 bases spanning the gap. In nucleotides, the CDR3 is TGTGCCAGCAGCCAATCGCGGGACGGCCGGTACAATGAGCAGTTCTTC. Residues: CASSQSRDGRYNEQFF.

V is TRBV9 and J is TRBJ2-1; D is ambiguous. CDR3 length: 14 amino acids. V lost 0 bases to trimming and J lost 2 bases, with 6 bases between them. CDR1 is SGDLS, CDR2 YYNGEE, per germline. DNA for the CDR3: TGTGCCAGCAGCGTAGCTGTGGCCTACAATGAGCAGTTCTTC. Its translation is CASSVAVAYNEQFF.

This clone was recorded only once. The chain carries TRBV2 and TRBJ2-3; 9 nucleotides line up with TRBD2. V was pared by 11 bases and J by 4 bases, with 10 bases of the junction left unmatched. This CDR3 spans 14 amino acids. Per germline, CDR1 SNHLY and CDR2 FYNNEI. The CDR3 spells CARKLASGADTQYF. The DNA for the CDR3 is TGTGCCCGTAAGCTGGCTAGCGGGGCAGATACGCAGTATTTT.

The chain uses TRBV7-6 and TRBJ1-3; a possible D gene is TRBD1 (6 bases). Per the germline V gene, CDR1 is SGHVS and CDR2 is FNYEAQ. V was clipped by 1 base and J by 0 bases, with 19 bases between them. The CDR3 extends over 19 amino acids. The CDR3 coding sequence is TGTGCCAGCAGCTTAGACCCGACAGGTCTGCGGAGCTCTGGAAACACCATATATTTT. Amino acids: CASSLDPTGLRSSGNTIYF.

The rearrangement joins TRBV4-1 to TRBJ2-5, with D possibly matching TRBD2 (6 bases). Trimming took off 1 base at V and 5 bases at J, with 11 bases between the two ends. CDR1 and CDR2 from the germline V gene are MGHRA and YSYEKL. CDR3 length equals 14 residues. CDR3: CASSQAGVGETQYF. DNA for the CDR3: TGCGCCAGCAGCCAAGCGGGAGTAGGGGAGACCCAGTACTTC.

The rearrangement joins TRBV7-2 to TRBJ2-5; D unresolved. V was shortened by 8 bases and J by 1 base, with 11 bases between the two germline ends. The CDR3 runs 13 residues. CDR1 and CDR2 (germline): SGHTA, FQGNSA. CDR3 coding DNA: TGTGCCAGCTCTCGAAGTCTCCAAGAGACCCAGTACTTC. Its translation: CASSRSLQETQYF. The variable domain in full, completed from reference TRBV7-2 and TRBJ2-5, reads GAGVSQSPSNKVTEKGKDVELRCDPISGHTALYWYRQSLGQGLEFLIYFQGNSAPDKSGLPSDRFSAERTGGSVSTLTIQRTQQEDSAVYLCASSRSLQETQYFGPGTRLLVL.

This clone was detected only once. The genes are TRBV5-4 and TRBJ1-1, with 7 bases fitting TRBD1. V trimming: 4 bases; J trimming: 4 bases; junction bases outside the gene matches: 7. This CDR3 has 14 amino acids. Looked up from germline, CDR1 is SGHNT and CDR2 is YYREEE (reference sequence). The CDR3, as DNA: TGTGCCAGCAGCACAGGGGTGGGGGTCACTGAAGCTTTCTTT. Protein sequence: CASSTGVGVTEAFF.

This clone has a single count. The chain carries TRBV19 and TRBJ1-5; 9 positions agree with TRBD1. Germline CDR1 and CDR2: LNHDA and SQIVND (reference sequence). V was clipped by 1 base and J by 3 bases; unmatched bases: 4. The CDR3 has 16 residues. CDR3 in DNA: TGTGCCAGTAGTATAGGACAGGGGGGGCCCAATCAGCCCCAGCATTTT. Protein product: CASSIGQGGPNQPQHF.

The rearrangement links TRBV18 to TRBJ2-2, with D tentatively TRBD2 (5 bases). In germline, CDR1 is KGHSH, CDR2 LQKENI. There are 16 residues in the CDR3. V lost 3 bases, J lost 2 bases, and 13 bases lay in between. CDR3 coding DNA: TGTGCCAGCTCACCTTACGGGGTGTCTAACACCGGGGAGCTGTTTTTT. Encoded protein: CASSPYGVSNTGELFF.

The rearrangement joins TRBV25-1 to TRBJ2-6; D might be TRBD2 (5 bases). With 1 base removed from V and 4 bases from J, the gap between germline ends came to 17 bases. Per germline, CDR1 MGHDK and CDR2 SYGVNS. The CDR3 spans 18 residues. CDR3 bases: TGTGCCAGCAGTGAATTTGGAGGACCTACGCCCGGGGCCAACGTCCTGACTTTC. Protein: CASSEFGGPTPGANVLTF.

Concerning this clone itself: A junction end diverges from the germline sequence, so it may reflect a read error. CDR3 nucleotides: TGCAGCGTTGCCCAGACAGGTTACTCCTACGGGCAGTACTTC. Translated: CSVAQTGYSYGQYF. This chain joins TRBV29-1 and TRBJ2-7; a possible D gene is TRBD1 (6 bases). The length of the CDR3 is 14 residues. In germline, CDR1 is SQVTM, CDR2 ANQGSEA.

Concerning this clone: At one end, the junction sequence differs from germline, possibly due to a read error. The CDR3 sequence: CASSKAGHSSGANVLTF. The DNA for the CDR3 is TGTGCCAGCAGTAAAGCCGGACACTCCTCTGGGGCCAACGTCCTGACTTTC. V usage is TRBV6-1 and J usage is TRBJ2-6, with D tentatively TRBD1 (5 bases). The CDR3 extends over 17 amino acids. Germline values: CDR1 MNHNS, CDR2 SASEGT.

This clone has just one count. The DNA for the CDR3 is TGCGCCAGCAGCCAAGTAATGAACACTGAAGCTTTCTTT. Its protein product is CASSQVMNTEAFF. The chain links TRBV4-1 to TRBJ1-1; D uncertain. Germline loops: CDR1 MGHRA, CDR2 YSYEKL. This CDR3 spans 13 amino acids. Deletions cut 1 base from V and 0 bases from J, with 3 bases between.

This chain joins TRBV28 and TRBJ2-7; 7 bases are a match to TRBD1. This CDR3 contains 14 residues. The ends lost 6 bases at V and 6 bases at J; junction bases unmatched: 11. Germline assignment: CDR1 MDHEN and CDR2 SYDVKM. DNA of the CDR3: TGTGCCAGCAGCCAGAATGGACAGGCATCCGAGCAGTACTTC. Its protein is CASSQNGQASEQYF.

The rearrangement links TRBV5-1 to TRBJ2-5; 7 bases fit TRBD1. V shed 7 bases and J 0 bases; nucleotides not matched to a gene: 6. This CDR3 spans 14 amino acids. Germline CDR1 reads SGHRS; CDR2 reads YFSETQ. Here the CDR3 DNA reads TGCGCCAGCGCAAGACAGGGCGACCAAGAGACCCAGTACTTC. It encodes CASARQGDQETQYF.

The chain combines TRBV5-5 with TRBJ2-5, with a possible D match to TRBD2 (6 bases). The CDR3 is 13 amino acids. The ends were cut back, 3 bases at V and 5 bases at J, with 11 bases in the middle. Germline values: CDR1 SGHKS, CDR2 YYEKEE (reference sequence). CDR3 nucleotides: TGTGCCAGCAGCTGGGGGGACGGGGAGACCCAGTACTTC. It translates to CASSWGDGETQYF.

The chain links TRBV7-3 to TRBJ2-5; perhaps TRBD2 as D (6 bases). CDR1 and CDR2 from the germline V gene are SGHTA and FQGTGA. This CDR3 comprises 13 residues. Deletions cut 4 bases from V and 2 bases from J, with 8 bases between. CDR3 in DNA: TGTGCCAGCAGCTACCGGGGGCAAGAGACCCAGTACTTC. Translated: CASSYRGQETQYF.

This chain connects TRBV9 to TRBJ1-5, with D unclear. V lost 0 bases and J lost 3, with 10 bases in between. Germline V CDR1 and CDR2: SGDLS, YYNGEE. CDR3 length: 15 residues. CDR3: CASSVVADPNQPQHF. CDR3 in DNA: TGTGCCAGCAGCGTAGTGGCAGACCCCAATCAGCCCCAGCATTTT.

The sample holds a few counts of this clone. Other DNA sequences in the same sample also yield this CDR3. The chain employs TRBV2 and TRBJ2-7; D is possibly TRBD2 (6 bases). Germline V CDR1 and CDR2: SNHLY, FYNNEI. V was cut by 4 bases and J by 0 bases, with 10 bases left in between. The CDR3 spans 14 residues. CDR3 bases: TGTGCCAGCAGTGTAAGGCGGGACTCCTACGAGCAGTACTTC. It specifies CASSVRRDSYEQYF.